This T cell receptor beta chain emerged from a study of T cells in Graves' hyperthyroidism and ophthalmopathy. Patients were excluded for uncontrolled infection, other autoimmune disease, pregnancy or lactation. Blood dates from first hyperthyroidism diagnosis, before any ophthalmopathy symptoms. Source material for PBMCs was less than 12 ml fresh peripheral blood. Amplification targeted TCR beta CDR3 regions from RNA transcripts. First-round RT-PCR with HTBI primers amplified the TCR CDR3 region. TCRdb used MiXCR to reprocess the multiplex PCR reads, holding one entry per CDR3 protein. The table includes some 400,000 distinct CDR3 sequences, approximately 15% detected once. This clonotype was found a few times. Germline values: CDR1 SGHRS, CDR2 YFSETQ. The CDR3 is 18 residues long. The trim removed 1 base at V and 7 bases at J, leaving 14 bases unmatched.

The V call is TRBV5-1, the J call TRBJ2-2; 9 nucleotides line up with TRBD1. Input material: blood. This receptor was taken from a man aged 25 to 40 with Graves' hyperthyroidism that later progressed to Graves' ophthalmopathy. The CDR3: CASSLWMSGQGHVGELFF. The CDR3 DNA reads as TGCGCCAGCAGCTTGTGGATGTCTGGACAGGGGCACGTCGGGGAGCTGTTTTTT.